This is a list of T cell receptor beta chains from one sample in a study of blood T cell repertoires in COVID-19. TCRdb's table, derived via immunoSEQ multiplex PCR, lists solely in-frame clones and lacks some. The sample has around 280,000 clones; roughly 87% are singletons. Specimen: PBMCs or T cells enriched from blood (not recorded which). The origin of the receptors is a woman aged 35 to 49 who had recovered from COVID-19. Both conserved end residues are part of each CDR3. The D gene is left open where the match is weak. Clone size is shown for a subset of rows, as once, few, many or a class of expanded clone.

J,V,length,D,size,CDR3,DNA
TRBJ2-5,TRBV2,12,NA,NA,CASVRGQETQYF,TGTGCCAGCGTCCGGGGCCAAGAGACCCAGTACTTC
TRBJ1-2,TRBV7-2,15,NA,NA,CASSSPPTGPYGYTF,TGTGCCAGCAGCTCTCCACCCACAGGGCCCTATGGCTACACCTTC
TRBJ1-3,TRBV28,15,TRBD1,NA,CASITTGWTGNTIYF,TGTGCCAGCATCACGACAGGGTGGACTGGAAACACCATATATTTT
TRBJ2-3,TRBV28,11,NA,NA,CATRDADTQYF,TGTGCCACCCGGGATGCAGATACGCAGTATTTT
TRBJ2-3,TRBV3-1/TRBV3-2,16,TRBD1,NA,CASSRSGTGGADTQYF,TGTGCCAGCAGCCGATCCGGGACAGGGGGCGCAGATACGCAGTATTTT
TRBJ2-7,TRBV7-9,15,NA,NA,CASRSRQDTGYEQYF,TGTGCCAGCAGATCAAGACAGGACACGGGCTACGAGCAGTACTTC
TRBJ2-3,TRBV2,14,TRBD2,NA,CASREQREPPTQYF,TGTGCCAGCAGGGAGCAGCGGGAGCCCCCTACGCAGTATTTT
TRBJ1-5,TRBV2,14,TRBD1,NA,CASSGGSGGQPQHF,TGTGCCAGCAGTGGAGGTTCAGGGGGTCAGCCCCAGCATTTT
TRBJ2-7,TRBV28,16,TRBD2,NA,CASRPLVLAGTYEQYF,TGTGCCAGCAGGCCCCTGGTATTAGCGGGTACCTACGAGCAGTACTTC
TRBJ2-5,TRBV7-8,16,TRBD2,NA,CASSPRTSGVQETQYF,TGTGCCAGCAGCCCTCGGACTAGCGGGGTCCAAGAGACCCAGTACTTC
TRBJ2-7,TRBV4-3,20,TRBD2,NA,CASSQGGQTSVYLGPFEQYF,TGCGCCAGCAGCCAAGGGGGCCAGACTAGCGTGTACCTAGGCCCTTTCGAGCAGTACTTC
TRBJ2-5,TRBV11-2,16,TRBD2,NA,CASSFSGRTPQETQYF,TGTGCCAGCAGCTTTAGCGGGAGAACACCCCAAGAGACCCAGTACTTC
TRBJ1-1,TRBV9,16,TRBD1,few,CASSVARTGGDTEAFF,TGTGCCAGCAGCGTAGCTCGGACAGGCGGTGACACTGAAGCTTTCTTT
TRBJ2-5,TRBV12-5,12,NA,NA,CASGTERGTQYF,TGTGCTAGTGGTACGGAACGGGGGACCCAGTACTTC
TRBJ2-1,TRBV3-1/TRBV3-2,14,TRBD2,NA,CASSQTSGDNEQFF,TGTGCCAGCAGCCAGACTAGCGGGGACAATGAGCAGTTCTTC
TRBJ1-6,TRBV11-2,15,NA,NA,CASSPGQLLYSPLHF,TGTGCCAGCAGCCCCGGACAGTTGTTATATTCACCCCTCCACTTT
TRBJ2-3,TRBV7-8,18,NA,NA,CASSLDLRGNAGSDTQYF,TGTGCCAGCAGCTTAGATCTCCGCGGGAATGCCGGGTCAGATACGCAGTATTTT
TRBJ2-3,TRBV28,15,TRBD2,few,CASSLAGGGTDTQYF,TGTGCCAGCAGTTTGGCGGGAGGGGGGACAGATACGCAGTATTTT
TRBJ2-7,TRBV29-1,13,NA,NA,CSVGKNTNSEQYF,TGCAGCGTTGGTAAGAATACTAATTCCGAGCAGTACTTC
TRBJ2-7,TRBV7-2,13,NA,NA,CASRPGGTYEQYF,TGTGCCAGCAGACCCGGAGGGACCTACGAGCAGTACTTC
TRBJ1-6,TRBV19,16,NA,NA,CASSIAPTWGGSPLHF,TGTGCCAGTAGTATCGCCCCCACTTGGGGGGGATCACCCCTCCACTTT
TRBJ2-2,TRBV6-2/TRBV6-3,16,TRBD1,NA,CASSYPDRVRTGELFF,TGTGCCAGCAGTTACCCCGACAGGGTTCGGACCGGGGAGCTGTTTTTT
TRBJ1-5,TRBV30,14,NA,NA,CAWSRPGVYQPQHF,TGTGCCTGGAGTCGTCCAGGGGTGTATCAGCCCCAGCATTTT
TRBJ1-6,TRBV6-5,15,TRBD1,NA,CASRPPGQGESPLHF,TGTGCCAGCAGACCCCCGGGACAGGGGGAATCACCCCTCCACTTT
TRBJ1-1,TRBV5-6,15,NA,NA,CASSFQGRMNTEAFF,TGTGCCAGCAGCTTCCAGGGGCGAATGAACACTGAAGCTTTCTTT
TRBJ2-2,TRBV7-3,14,TRBD2,NA,CASRSGGNTGELFF,TGTGCCAGCAGGAGCGGGGGGAACACCGGGGAGCTGTTTTTT
TRBJ2-2,TRBV4-2,16,TRBD2,NA,CASGSDGGRATGELFF,TGTGCCAGCGGCTCCGATGGCGGGAGGGCCACCGGGGAGCTGTTTTTT
TRBJ2-7,TRBV18,16,NA,NA,CASSPRTPEGSYEQYF,TGTGCCAGCTCACCAAGGACCCCTGAGGGTTCCTACGAGCAGTACTTC
TRBJ2-1,TRBV11-1,15,TRBD2,once,CASSQTSGIYNEQFF,TGTGCCAGCAGCCAGACTAGCGGGATCTACAATGAGCAGTTCTTC
TRBJ2-3,TRBV2,14,TRBD1,NA,CASKGTGDPDTQYF,TGTGCCAGCAAGGGGACAGGGGACCCGGATACGCAGTATTTT
TRBJ1-2,TRBV29-1,14,TRBD1,NA,CSVRRTGVLGGYTF,TGCAGCGTACGACGGACAGGGGTTTTGGGGGGCTACACCTTC
TRBJ2-3,TRBV27,14,TRBD2,NA,CASRLAGVDDTQYF,TGTGCCAGCAGACTAGCGGGAGTTGACGATACGCAGTATTTT
TRBJ2-7,TRBV3-1/TRBV3-2,19,TRBD1,NA,CASAGIVWTGEPPSYEQYF,TGTGCCAGCGCAGGGATAGTTTGGACAGGGGAACCCCCCTCCTACGAGCAGTACTTC
TRBJ2-3,TRBV9,13,TRBD1,NA,CASSGDSPDTQYF,TGTGCCAGCAGCGGGGACAGCCCAGATACGCAGTATTTT
TRBJ2-3,TRBV24-1,17,TRBD1,once,CATSDLGAGGATDTQYF,TGTGCCACCAGTGATTTAGGGGCAGGGGGTGCAACAGATACGCAGTATTTT
TRBJ2-1,TRBV9,15,NA,NA,CASSVDGGAYNEQFF,TGTGCCAGCAGCGTAGATGGCGGGGCGTACAATGAGCAGTTCTTC
TRBJ2-5,TRBV7-2,15,TRBD2,NA,CASRRVAGAGETQYF,TGTGCCAGCAGGCGGGTAGCGGGAGCTGGAGAGACCCAGTACTTC
TRBJ1-1,TRBV29-1,12,NA,NA,CSVERSNTEAFF,TGCAGCGTTGAGAGGTCGAACACTGAAGCTTTCTTT
TRBJ1-4,TRBV15,15,NA,NA,CATSRAPQVSEKLFF,TGTGCCACCAGCAGAGCTCCGCAGGTCTCAGAAAAACTGTTTTTT
TRBJ2-3,TRBV6-2/TRBV6-3,16,NA,NA,CASSYSGGRNTDTQYF,TGTGCCAGCAGTTACTCCGGGGGGCGCAATACGGATACGCAGTATTTT
TRBJ1-2,TRBV5-1,16,NA,NA,CASSLRSTQGSYGYTF,TGCGCCAGCAGCTTAAGGTCAACCCAGGGGAGCTATGGCTACACCTTC
TRBJ2-1,TRBV4-1,13,NA,NA,CASSLRLVNEQFF,TGCGCCAGCAGCCTCCGATTAGTCAATGAGCAGTTCTTC
TRBJ2-1,TRBV5-6,17,TRBD2,NA,CASSLGLAGISYNEQFF,TGTGCCAGCAGCTTGGGACTAGCGGGAATCTCCTACAATGAGCAGTTCTTC
TRBJ2-6,TRBV7-3,17,NA,NA,CASSLVGTRSGANVLTF,TGTGCCAGCAGCTTAGTTGGGACTCGCTCTGGGGCCAACGTCCTGACTTTC
TRBJ1-4,TRBV19,15,TRBD1,NA,CASSFRDRLNEKLFF,TGTGCCAGTAGTTTCCGGGACAGGCTAAATGAAAAACTGTTTTTT
TRBJ2-7,TRBV6-5,13,NA,NA,CASSPGLLYEQYF,TGTGCCAGCAGTCCGGGACTCCTCTACGAGCAGTACTTC
TRBJ1-1,TRBV15,17,NA,NA,CATSGGGLRPLNTEAFF,TGTGCCACCAGCGGTGGAGGACTCCGGCCCCTGAACACTGAAGCTTTCTTT
TRBJ2-1,TRBV5-1,15,TRBD2,few,CASSAGTSGTNEQFF,TGCGCCAGCAGCGCCGGGACTAGCGGAACCAATGAGCAGTTCTTC
TRBJ2-7,TRBV28,14,TRBD2,NA,CASSASGRAKEQYF,TGTGCCAGCAGTGCTAGCGGGAGGGCCAAAGAGCAGTACTTC